These 27 T cell receptor beta chains were sequenced from one sample in a study of T cell responses to AZD1222 COVID-19 vaccine. TCRdb keeps only in-frame clones here, not all; method: immunoSEQ multiplex PCR. Of 80,000 to 100,000 clones detected, just over 90% appear once; the ten largest clones hold around a tenth. The sample here was peripheral blood, taken 28 days after the second AZD1222 dose. All receptors derive from an adult who received the AZD1222 COVID-19 vaccine.

The CDR3 here is CATSDSGRVGSGYGYTF. The CDR3 DNA is TGTGCCACCAGTGATTCGGGCAGGGTGGGCTCTGGCTATGGCTACACCTTC. This chain joins TRBV24-1 and TRBJ1-2, with a possible D match to TRBD1 (5 bases). Germline V gene data show CDR1 as KGHDR and CDR2 as SFDVKD. The CDR3 runs 17 residues. The ends were cut back, 2 bases at V and 4 bases at J, with 19 bases in the middle.

Here the CDR3 reads CASSVRQGVAYEQYF. CDR3 DNA: TGTGCCAGCAGCGTACGACAGGGGGTTGCCTACGAGCAGTACTTC. The chain joins TRBV5-4 to TRBJ2-7; 9 bases match TRBD1. CDR3 size: 15 residues. J lost 2 bases, V lost 4 bases, and 7 bases had no gene match. Germline CDR1 is SGHNT and CDR2 is YYREEE (reference sequence).

The rearrangement uses TRBV4-1 and TRBJ1-3; D remains ambiguous. CDR1 and CDR2 (germline): MGHRA, YSYEKL. V lost 1 base to trimming and J lost 0 bases, with 7 bases between them. CDR3 size: 15 residues. The chain's CDR3 is CASSQGYFSGNTIYF. For the CDR3, the DNA is TGCGCCAGCAGCCAAGGGTATTTCTCTGGAAACACCATATATTTT.

The rearrangement uses TRBV15 and TRBJ1-2; maybe TRBD1 (6 bases). Per germline, CDR1 LNHNV and CDR2 YYDKDF (reference sequence). CDR3 length: 16 amino acids. Deletions cut 2 bases from V and 0 bases from J, with 13 bases between. DNA of the CDR3: TGTGCCACCAGCAGAAAACCGACAGGAGCTAACTATGGCTACACCTTC. This sequence encodes CATSRKPTGANYGYTF. Variable domain in full (rest from reference TRBV15 and TRBJ1-2): DAMVIQNPRYQVTQFGKPVTLSCSQTLNHNVMYWYQQKSSQAPKLLFHYYDKDFNNEADTPDNFQSRRPNTSFCFLDIRSPGLGDTAMYLCATSRKPTGANYGYTFGSGTRLTVV.

The rearrangement uses TRBV7-9 and TRBJ2-7; 9 bases line up with TRBD2. Germline V gene sequence: CDR1 SEHNR, CDR2 FQNEAQ (reference sequence). The CDR3 loop spans 14 amino acids. Trimming took 5 bases from V and 3 from J; bases not matched to a gene: 5. CDR3 region: CASSQGLAHYEQYF. For the CDR3, the DNA is TGTGCCAGCAGCCAAGGACTAGCGCACTACGAGCAGTACTTC.

The rearrangement links TRBV18 to TRBJ2-1, with D possibly TRBD2 on 6 matching bases. The CDR3 totals 14 residues. Per germline, CDR1 KGHSH and CDR2 LQKENI. Trimming removed 6 bases at V and 5 bases at J, with 14 bases between. The chain's CDR3 is CASSRLARDNEQFF. Written as DNA, the CDR3 is TGTGCCAGCTCGCGGCTAGCGCGGGACAATGAGCAGTTCTTC.

The rearrangement links TRBV5-1 to TRBJ1-6, with D possibly being TRBD1 (5 bases). This CDR3 comprises 14 residues. CDR1 is SGHRS and CDR2 is YFSETQ in the germline V gene. Trimming took 0 bases from V and 7 from J, leaving 8 bases between them. The CDR3 bases are TGCGCCAGCAGCTTGGTAGGGGACAATTCACCCCTCCACTTT. It codes for CASSLVGDNSPLHF.

V gene TRBV12-3 or TRBV12-4 combines with J gene TRBJ1-2; D unclear. The V end was cut by 5 bases, the J end by 8 bases, with 12 bases between. CDR3 length: 12 amino acids. This CDR3 is CASSARPGGYTF. CDR3 sequence (DNA): TGTGCCAGCAGTGCCCGCCCGGGCGGCTACACCTTC.

This sequence joins TRBV5-1 and TRBJ2-7; tentatively, D is TRBD2 (6 bases). Germline CDR1 reads SGHRS; CDR2 reads YFSETQ. The CDR3 totals 14 residues. V was shortened by 4 bases and J by 3 bases, with 14 bases between the two germline ends. As DNA, the CDR3 is TGCGCCAGCAGCGGGGTCGCGGGGAGCTACGAGCAGTACTTC. This translates into CASSGVAGSYEQYF. Together with reference TRBV5-1 and TRBJ2-7, the CDR3 gives the full variable domain: KAGVTQTPRYLIKTRGQQVTLSCSPISGHRSVSWYQQTPGQGLQFLFEYFSETQRNKGNFPGRFSGRQFSNSRSEMNVSTLELGDSALYLCASSGVAGSYEQYFGPGTRLTVT.

The chain couples TRBV18 to TRBJ2-1, with 13 bases that match TRBD2. J lost 5 bases, V lost 5 bases, and 0 bases had no gene match. The germline V gene encodes CDR1 KGHSH and CDR2 LQKENI. This CDR3 region has 14 residues. CDR3 protein: CASSGTSGDNEQFF. The DNA of the CDR3 is TGTGCCAGCTCAGGGACTAGCGGGGACAATGAGCAGTTCTTC.

V gene TRBV2 combines with J gene TRBJ1-2; D may be TRBD1 (6 bases). The CDR3 spans 13 residues. CDR1 is SNHLY and CDR2 is FYNNEI in the germline V gene. Deletions cut 3 bases from V and 6 bases from J, with 11 bases between. CDR3: CASSDGRGDGYTF. The CDR3 nucleotides read TGTGCCAGCAGTGACGGCAGGGGCGATGGCTACACCTTC.

The chain links TRBV7-9 to TRBJ2-7; possibly TRBD2 for D (6 bases). The CDR3 runs to 15 residues. V dropped 4 bases and J dropped 0 bases, with 13 bases sitting between them. The V gene's germline CDR1 is SEHNR and CDR2 FQNEAQ (reference sequence). This CDR3 reads CASSSGLSYSYEQYF. The CDR3, as DNA: TGTGCCAGCAGCTCGGGACTTTCCTACTCCTACGAGCAGTACTTC.

V and J are TRBV7-8 and TRBJ2-5, with 7 positions matching TRBD1. V was clipped by 5 bases and J by 4 bases; unmatched bases: 10. Germline V gene data show CDR1 as SGHVS and CDR2 as FQNEAQ. The CDR3 runs 15 residues. The DNA for the CDR3 is TGTGCCAGCAGCATTAACAGGGGTCAATTAGAGACCCAGTACTTC. Protein: CASSINRGQLETQYF.

V usage is TRBV7-8 and J usage is TRBJ1-5; D is perhaps TRBD1 (5 bases). The ends were cut back, 5 bases at V and 4 bases at J, with 21 bases in the middle. This CDR3 is 17 amino acids long. Germline CDR1 SGHVS, CDR2 FQNEAQ. CDR3 coding DNA: TGTGCCAGCAGCGGAGGTCCTGCTTCGACAGTTAATCAGCCCCAGCATTTT. Translating it yields CASSGGPASTVNQPQHF.

The chain links TRBV7-2 to TRBJ1-2; D is unclear. There are 14 residues in the CDR3. Trimming took off 5 bases at V and 6 bases at J, with 16 bases between the two ends. CDR1 SGHTA and CDR2 FQGNSA come from the germline V gene. The CDR3 region is CASSPQWTGNGYTF. The CDR3 coding sequence is TGTGCCAGCAGCCCCCAGTGGACCGGGAATGGCTACACCTTC.

The chain has TRBV27 and TRBJ2-2, with 7 bases identical to TRBD2. The germline V gene has CDR1 MNHEY and CDR2 SMNVEV (reference sequence). The ends lost 9 bases at V and 1 base at J; junction bases unmatched: 2. This CDR3 is built from 13 residues. The CDR3 region has the DNA TGTGCCAGTTGGGGGGGGAACACCGGGGAGCTGTTTTTT. Its translation is CASWGGNTGELFF.

The V and J genes are TRBV6-6 and TRBJ2-2; 7 nucleotides match TRBD1. V lost 6 bases, J lost 2 bases, and 6 bases stayed unmatched. Germline V CDR1 and CDR2: MNHNY, SVGAGI (reference sequence). The CDR3 has 15 residues. As DNA, the CDR3 is TGTGCCAGCAGCGCGACAGGGCGTAACACCGGGGAGCTGTTTTTT. This codes for CASSATGRNTGELFF.

This clone has a single count. V usage is TRBV28 and J usage is TRBJ1-5; 8 nucleotides line up with TRBD1. Losses at the gene ends were 2 bases for V and 5 bases for J; bases not matched to a gene: 5. The CDR3 is 15 amino acids. Germline-derived CDR1 and CDR2 are MDHEN and SYDVKM. The CDR3 loop is CASSLPQGADQPQHF. The CDR3 region has the DNA TGTGCCAGCAGTTTACCCCAGGGGGCAGATCAGCCCCAGCATTTT.

The chain has TRBV12-3 or TRBV12-4 and TRBJ2-5, with D uncertain. CDR3 length equals 13 residues. V was pared by 2 bases and J by 2 bases, with 6 bases between. CDR3 in amino acids: CASSLNRQETQYF. The CDR3 DNA reads as TGTGCCAGCAGTTTAAACAGACAAGAGACCCAGTACTTC.

This clone was found once. V is TRBV9 and J is TRBJ2-2; 9 bases are a match to TRBD2. Germline V gene lookup returns CDR1 SGDLS and CDR2 YYNGEE. This CDR3 comprises 17 residues. After removal of 3 bases from V and 2 bases from J, the junction contained 8 bases not matched to a gene. The CDR3 sequence is CASSAVTSGSNTGELFF. The CDR3 DNA sequence: TGTGCCAGCAGCGCCGTCACTAGCGGGTCTAACACCGGGGAGCTGTTTTTT. Combining the CDR3 with reference TRBV9 and TRBJ2-2 gives the whole variable domain DSGVTQTPKHLITATGQRVTLRCSPRSGDLSVYWYQQSLDQGLQFLIQYYNGEERAKGNILERFSAQQFPDLHSELNLSSLELGDSALYFCASSAVTSGSNTGELFFGEGSRLTVL.

The rearrangement uses TRBV5-1 and TRBJ1-5, with TRBD1 as a possible D gene (5 bases). Trimming took off 4 bases at V and 0 bases at J, with 11 bases between the two ends. The germline gives CDR1 SGHRS, CDR2 YFSETQ. The CDR3 consists of 15 residues. This CDR3 is CASSLTGFSNQPQHF. The DNA of the CDR3 is TGCGCCAGCAGCCTAACAGGTTTTAGCAATCAGCCCCAGCATTTT.

V usage is TRBV25-1 and J usage is TRBJ2-7, with D uncertain. Germline loops: CDR1 MGHDK, CDR2 SYGVNS. This CDR3 contains 14 residues. V lost 6 bases, J lost 1 base, and 13 bases lay in between. CDR3 region: CASRNQGLSYEQYF. The CDR3 DNA reads TGTGCCAGCAGAAACCAAGGTCTTTCCTACGAGCAGTACTTC.

This chain joins TRBV19 and TRBJ1-5; possibly TRBD1 for D (6 bases). Germline CDR1 LNHDA, CDR2 SQIVND (reference sequence). V was trimmed by 5 bases and J by 3 bases, leaving 17 bases between them. The CDR3 sequence is 16 residues long. The CDR3 region has the DNA TGTGCCAGTAGTCCTAGGGACACCCTGTTCAATCAGCCCCAGCATTTT. Encoded protein: CASSPRDTLFNQPQHF. Complete variable domain (other parts from reference TRBV19 and TRBJ1-5): DGGITQSPKYLFRKEGQNVTLSCEQNLNHDAMYWYRQDPGQGLRLIYYSQIVNDFQKGDIAEGYSVSREKKESFPLTVTSAQKNPTAFYLCASSPRDTLFNQPQHFGDGTRLSIL.

J is TRBJ1-6 and V is TRBV27; D not resolved. Deletions cut 1 base from V and 9 bases from J, with 4 bases between. Germline values: CDR1 MNHEY, CDR2 SMNVEV (reference sequence). This CDR3 contains 12 residues. The CDR3 sequence is CASSLFGSPLHF. The CDR3 DNA reads as TGTGCCAGCAGTTTATTCGGTTCACCCCTCCACTTT.

The rearrangement uses TRBV7-8 and TRBJ1-4; 9 bases are a match to TRBD1. Looked up from germline, CDR1 is SGHVS and CDR2 is FQNEAQ. This CDR3 has 14 residues. Trimming cost V 5 bases and J 3 bases; bases outside gene matches: 1. The CDR3: CASSRTGANEKLFF. CDR3 sequence (DNA): TGTGCCAGCAGCCGGACAGGGGCTAATGAAAAACTGTTTTTT.

The rearrangement joins TRBV6-1 to TRBJ1-1; TRBD1 is a possible D gene (5 bases). The germline gives CDR1 MNHNS, CDR2 SASEGT. The CDR3 is made up of 12 amino acids. Between the trimmed V and J ends, which lost 0 bases and 11 bases, there was a span of 10 bases. CDR3 bases: TGTGCCAGCAGTGAAGCCCCGACAGCTGCTTTCTTT. Translating it yields CASSEAPTAAFF.

This clone was recorded once. The rearrangement uses TRBV19 and TRBJ1-1; perhaps TRBD1 as D (6 bases). The CDR3 has 13 amino acids. Trimming pared 3 bases from V and 6 bases from J, leaving 11 bases between. Germline V gives CDR1 LNHDA, CDR2 SQIVND (reference sequence). CDR3 sequence: CASSIGGASEAFF. Written as DNA, the CDR3 is TGTGCCAGTAGTATCGGGGGGGCTTCTGAAGCTTTCTTT.